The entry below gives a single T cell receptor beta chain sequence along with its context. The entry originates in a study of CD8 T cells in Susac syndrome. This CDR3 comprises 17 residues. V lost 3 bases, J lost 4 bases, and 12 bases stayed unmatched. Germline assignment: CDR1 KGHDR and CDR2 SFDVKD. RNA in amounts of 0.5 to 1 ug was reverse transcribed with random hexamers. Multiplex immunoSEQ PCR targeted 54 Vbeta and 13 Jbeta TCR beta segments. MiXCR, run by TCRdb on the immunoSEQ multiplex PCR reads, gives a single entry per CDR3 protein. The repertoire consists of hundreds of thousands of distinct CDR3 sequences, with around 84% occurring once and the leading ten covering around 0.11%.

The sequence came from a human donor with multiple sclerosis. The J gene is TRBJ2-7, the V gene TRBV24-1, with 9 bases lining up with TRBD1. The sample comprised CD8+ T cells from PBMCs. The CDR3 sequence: CATSDAIDRGCSYEQYF. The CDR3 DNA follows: TGTGCCACCAGTGATGCTATTGACAGGGGGTGTTCTTACGAGCAGTACTTC.